A single sample is the source of the 32 T cell receptor beta chains below, sequenced in a study of T cell responses to AZD1222 COVID-19 vaccine. The method was immunoSEQ multiplex PCR; TCRdb's version includes in-frame clones alone and lacks a portion of them. The top ten clones hold approximately 10% of a sample with around 110,000 clones, about 90% of them seen once. The sequences come from peripheral blood, collected on day 0 of AZD1222 vaccination. Receptor source: an adult in good health.

The chain is built from TRBV5-1 and TRBJ1-1; weak D call: TRBD1 (6 bases). This CDR3 has 17 amino acids. The V end was cut by 0 bases, the J end by 2 bases, with 17 bases between. The germline gives CDR1 SGHRS, CDR2 YFSETQ. The CDR3 sequence is CASSLASGWGANTEAFF. The CDR3 DNA sequence: TGCGCCAGCAGCTTGGCATCAGGGTGGGGGGCTAACACTGAAGCTTTCTTT.

The chain employs TRBV9 and TRBJ1-2, with a tentative D call TRBD1 (6 bases). The length of the CDR3 is 17 residues. The V and J ends lost 1 base and 4 bases respectively, with 20 bases between them. CDR1 and CDR2 (germline): SGDLS, YYNGEE. CDR3: CASSVYGMGSGVYGYTF. The DNA of the CDR3 is TGTGCCAGCAGCGTATATGGGATGGGGTCAGGGGTCTATGGCTACACCTTC.

The chain uses TRBV2 and TRBJ1-1; D possibly corresponds to TRBD1 (5 bases). Germline V gene sequence: CDR1 SNHLY, CDR2 FYNNEI. V lost 7 bases and J lost 1, with 13 bases in between. The CDR3 contains 14 residues. The CDR3, as DNA: TGTGCCAGCAAAATGAGGGGTGGGAACACTGAAGCTTTCTTT. It translates to CASKMRGGNTEAFF.

This clone was found a few times. V and J are TRBV7-5 and TRBJ1-3; the table gives TRBD1 as D, unverified against the DNA. TRBV7-5 corresponds to a pseudogene. CDR3 length: 16 residues. CDR3 protein: CVRSYRQGASGNTIYF. CDR3 coding DNA: TGTGTCAGAAGCTATAGACAGGGGGCGTCTGGAAACACCATATATTTT.

The chain has TRBV3-1 (or the pseudogene TRBV3-2) and TRBJ1-5, with D uncertain. V was cut by 3 bases and J by 2 bases, with 8 bases left in between. This CDR3 has 14 amino acids. CDR1 LGHDT and CDR2 YNNKEL come from the germline V gene (reference sequence). CDR3 DNA sequence: TGTGCCAGCAGCCAGCGCGCCGGCAATCAGCCCCAGCATTTT. Amino acid sequence: CASSQRAGNQPQHF.

V and J are TRBV19 and TRBJ1-2; D is uncertain. The CDR3 spans 15 residues. Germline CDR1 LNHDA, CDR2 SQIVND (reference sequence). The V end was cut by 5 bases, the J end by 2 bases, with 15 bases between. Here the CDR3 DNA reads TGTGCCAGTAGTCCCCAAAAGGACGGGAACTATGGCTACACCTTC. Residues: CASSPQKDGNYGYTF.

The chain carries TRBV7-9 and TRBJ1-5; the match to TRBD1 covers 8 bases. This CDR3 region has 14 residues. V lost 5 bases and J lost 2; bases outside the gene matches: 2. Germline V gene data show CDR1 as SEHNR and CDR2 as FQNEAQ (reference sequence). The CDR3 region is CASSEGQGNQPQHF. The CDR3 DNA is TGTGCCAGCAGCGAGGGACAGGGCAATCAGCCCCAGCATTTT.

This clone was detected a few times. The chain uses TRBV2 and TRBJ2-2, with TRBD1 as a possible D gene (6 bases). Deletions cut 6 bases from V and 0 bases from J, with 8 bases between. Germline CDR1 reads SNHLY; CDR2 reads FYNNEI. The CDR3 extends over 14 amino acids. The CDR3 here is CASRDRPNTGELFF. For the CDR3, the DNA is TGTGCCAGCAGGGACAGACCGAACACCGGGGAGCTGTTTTTT.

This chain uses TRBV5-6 with TRBJ1-2; 7 positions match TRBD1. V lost 5 bases and J lost 6; bases outside the gene matches: 10. CDR1 is SGHDT and CDR2 is YYEEEE in the germline V gene. The CDR3 covers 14 residues. CDR3 coding DNA: TGTGCCAGCAGATCTGACAGGGCTACCGATGGCTACACCTTC. Its protein product is CASRSDRATDGYTF.

This rearrangement joins TRBV19 to TRBJ2-1; D possibly corresponds to TRBD2 (5 bases). V was cut by 4 bases and J by 7 bases, with 5 bases left in between. The CDR3 length is 11 residues. CDR1 and CDR2 (germline): LNHDA, SQIVND (reference sequence). CDR3 region: CASSRTNEQFF. CDR3 nucleotide sequence: TGTGCCAGTAGTAGGACTAATGAGCAGTTCTTC.

The chain has TRBV7-2 and TRBJ1-2; D may be TRBD1 (6 bases). Trimming stripped 2 bases from V and 7 bases from J, with 20 bases between. There are 16 residues in the CDR3. Germline loops: CDR1 SGHTA, CDR2 FQGNSA. The CDR3 region is CASSLFSGTPTGGYTF. The CDR3 region has the DNA TGTGCCAGCAGCTTATTTAGCGGGACACCCACGGGTGGCTACACCTTC.

This chain connects TRBV6-2 or TRBV6-3 to TRBJ2-2; TRBD1 agrees at 9 bases. CDR3 size: 15 residues. With 0 bases clipped from V and 8 bases from J, the junction kept 4 bases outside the gene matches. Germline loops: CDR1 MNHEY, CDR2 SVGEGT. Written as DNA, the CDR3 is TGTGCCAGCAGTTACTCTGGACAGGGGAAGGGGGAGCTGTTTTTT. It specifies CASSYSGQGKGELFF.

V is TRBV28 and J is TRBJ1-1; 9 nucleotides align to TRBD1. V lost 5 bases to trimming and J lost 11 bases; unmatched junction nucleotides: 15. This CDR3 has 15 residues. Germline values: CDR1 MDHEN, CDR2 SYDVKM. The CDR3 DNA is TGTGCCAGCAGTCCCCTGGGACAGGGTGGAAACGGTGCTTTCTTT. This sequence encodes CASSPLGQGGNGAFF.

This sequence joins TRBV30 and TRBJ1-2; D uncertain. The germline gives CDR1 GTSNPN, CDR2 SVGIG (reference sequence). This CDR3 contains 13 residues. Trimming cost V 3 bases and J 1 base, with 9 bases left between them. Here the CDR3 reads CAWSPGYNYGYTF. The CDR3 nucleotides read TGTGCCTGGAGCCCCGGCTATAACTATGGCTACACCTTC. The full variable domain, in which reference TRBV30 and TRBJ1-2 provide the parts outside the CDR3, is SQTIHQWPATLVQPVGSPLSLECTVEGTSNPNLYWYRQAAGRGLQLLFYSVGIGQISSEVPQNLSASRPQDRQFILSSKKLLLSDSGFYLCAWSPGYNYGYTFGSGTRLTVV.

This rearrangement joins TRBV6-6 to TRBJ1-1, with TRBD1 matching 7 bases. CDR1 is MNHNY, CDR2 SVGAGI, per germline (reference sequence). This CDR3 spans 15 amino acids. The V and J ends lost 7 bases and 1 base, in that order; junction bases with no gene match: 9. The CDR3 loop reads CASTQSRTGNTEAFF. CDR3 nucleotides: TGTGCCAGCACCCAATCAAGGACAGGGAACACTGAAGCTTTCTTT.

The V gene is TRBV19, the J gene TRBJ1-2; D call uncertain. V gave up 5 bases and J gave up 7 bases, with 11 bases separating them. This CDR3 is 12 amino acids long. Germline V gene sequence: CDR1 LNHDA, CDR2 SQIVND (reference sequence). The CDR3 sequence: CASSSGLSGYTF. The CDR3 DNA follows: TGTGCCAGTAGTTCTGGACTGTCTGGCTACACCTTC.

The chain joins TRBV20-1 to TRBJ1-1; D gene uncertain. There are 8 residues in the CDR3. Germline V gene lookup returns CDR1 DFQATT and CDR2 SNEGSKA (reference sequence). The CDR3 here is CRGSEAFF. The CDR3 DNA is TGCAGGGGGAGTGAAGCTTTCTTT.

This chain connects TRBV3-1 (or the pseudogene TRBV3-2) to TRBJ1-2; D is unresolved. V lost 1 base to trimming and J lost 14 bases, with 11 bases between them. CDR1 is LGHDT and CDR2 is YNNKEL in the germline V gene (reference sequence). The CDR3 sequence is 11 residues long. The CDR3 region is CASSQVGGRTF. CDR3 DNA sequence: TGTGCCAGCAGCCAAGTTGGTGGCAGGACCTTC.

This rearrangement joins TRBV6-4 to TRBJ2-1; D is ambiguous. Trimming shortened V by 3 bases and J by 0 bases, and 9 bases separated the two germline ends. This CDR3 contains 15 residues. Germline V CDR1 and CDR2: MRHNA, SNTAGT. The CDR3 sequence: CASSETVSSYNEQFF. The CDR3 coding sequence is TGTGCCAGCAGTGAAACGGTGAGCTCCTACAATGAGCAGTTCTTC.

The rearrangement links TRBV19 to TRBJ1-2, with a tentative D call TRBD1 (6 bases). Germline CDR1 LNHDA, CDR2 SQIVND (reference sequence). There are 15 residues in the CDR3. Trimming stripped 5 bases from V and 6 bases from J, with 19 bases between. In DNA form, the CDR3 reads TGTGCCAGTAGTCCCTCCGAGGGGGATGGGCATGGCTACACCTTC. As protein: CASSPSEGDGHGYTF.

The V call is TRBV24-1, the J call TRBJ2-2; TRBD2 agrees at 7 bases. The CDR3 contains 17 residues. Germline V gene sequence: CDR1 KGHDR, CDR2 SFDVKD. The ends lost 4 bases at V and 4 bases at J; junction bases unmatched: 11. The CDR3 loop reads CATSDPAGLVGTGELFF. In DNA form, the CDR3 reads TGTGCCACCAGTGACCCGGCCGGACTAGTGGGCACCGGGGAGCTGTTTTTT.

This chain uses TRBV3-1 (or the pseudogene TRBV3-2) with TRBJ1-5; D is unclear. Trimming stripped 11 bases from V and 7 bases from J, with 21 bases between. This CDR3 has 14 residues. Germline-derived CDR1 and CDR2 are LGHDT and YNNKEL (reference sequence). The CDR3 sequence: CAHKRNVLGQPQHF. In DNA, the CDR3 is TGTGCCCACAAGCGCAACGTCCTAGGGCAGCCCCAGCATTTT.

The rearrangement uses TRBV5-4 and TRBJ2-5, with D possibly matching TRBD2 (6 bases). The V gene's germline CDR1 is SGHNT and CDR2 YYREEE (reference sequence). The CDR3 is 13 residues long. V lost 4 bases to trimming and J lost 5 bases, with 12 bases between them. CDR3 loop: CASSPIGSETQYF. CDR3 DNA sequence: TGTGCCAGCAGCCCCATCGGGAGTGAGACCCAGTACTTC.

The chain couples TRBV28 to TRBJ2-7; weak D call: TRBD2 (6 bases). CDR3 size: 14 residues. The germline V gene encodes CDR1 MDHEN and CDR2 SYDVKM. V lost 3 bases and J 3 bases, leaving 12 bases between the germline ends. As DNA, the CDR3 is TGTGCCAGCAGTTTGGGCGGAGGGCGCTACGAGCAGTACTTC. The encoded protein is CASSLGGGRYEQYF.

This chain uses TRBV9 with TRBJ2-3; D might be TRBD1 or TRBD2, each matching 5 bases. The germline V and J ends were trimmed by 3 bases and 3 bases, with 17 bases remaining between them. This CDR3 spans 16 amino acids. Germline lookup yields CDR1 SGDLS and CDR2 YYNGEE. This CDR3 reads CASSEGDRPPTDTQYF. The CDR3 DNA reads TGTGCCAGCAGCGAGGGAGACAGACCACCAACAGATACGCAGTATTTT.

The chain employs TRBV6-6 and TRBJ1-5, with 7 bases lining up with TRBD1. V trimming: 7 bases; J trimming: 5 bases; junction bases outside the gene matches: 11. The germline V gene encodes CDR1 MNHNY and CDR2 SVGAGI (reference sequence). The CDR3 runs 15 residues. DNA for the CDR3: TGTGCCAGCACTTCGGGGTCAGGGGGGTATCAGCCCCAGCATTTT. This translates into CASTSGSGGYQPQHF.

The chain is built from TRBV6-2 or TRBV6-3 and TRBJ1-5, with D uncertain. The CDR3 extends over 13 amino acids. The V gene lost 2 bases and the J gene lost 7 bases, with 9 bases spanning the gap. Germline CDR1 MNHEY, CDR2 SVGEGT. This CDR3 is CASSYMLGQPQHF. The CDR3 DNA reads as TGTGCCAGCAGTTACATGCTCGGGCAGCCCCAGCATTTT.

The CDR3 DNA reads TGTGCCAGCAGCCAAAATCCGGGACTAGCGGGAGGGCATGACGAGCAGTACTTC. Its protein is CASSQNPGLAGGHDEQYF. V usage is TRBV4-2 and J usage is TRBJ2-7; 16 bases are shared with TRBD2. The CDR3 length is 18 residues. V gave up 2 bases and J gave up 5 bases; unmatched junction bases: 9. Germline V gene data show CDR1 as LGHNA and CDR2 as YNFKEQ.

This clone came up once. The chain has TRBV3-1 (or the pseudogene TRBV3-2) and TRBJ2-7; D not resolved. This CDR3 is built from 12 residues. V lost 3 bases, J lost 2 bases, and 5 bases lay in between. Germline V gene lookup returns CDR1 LGHDT and CDR2 YNNKEL (reference sequence). The CDR3 region has the DNA TGTGCCAGCAGCCAGGGGACCTACGAGCAGTACTTC. It translates to CASSQGTYEQYF.

J is TRBJ1-1 and V is TRBV2; weak D call: TRBD1 (6 bases). The germline V and J ends were trimmed by 5 bases and 11 bases, with 18 bases remaining between them. The CDR3 has 13 amino acids. Per the germline V gene, CDR1 is SNHLY and CDR2 is FYNNEI. The CDR3 loop reads CASSWGGQSLAFF. For the CDR3, the DNA is TGTGCCAGCAGTTGGGGGGGCCAATCATTGGCTTTCTTT.

The gene calls are TRBV7-9 and TRBJ1-2; D is uncertain. V was pared by 3 bases and J by 1 base, with 12 bases between. The CDR3 has 15 amino acids. The germline CDR1 and CDR2 sequences are SEHNR and FQNEAQ (reference sequence). Written as DNA, the CDR3 is TGTGCCAGCAGCTTGCGGGAAACTGTTAACTATGGCTACACCTTC. Its translation: CASSLRETVNYGYTF.

The chain joins TRBV21-1 to TRBJ2-1; the D call TRBD2 from the table was never checked on the DNA. TRBV21-1 is given as a pseudogene. This CDR3 has 16 residues. The CDR3 coding sequence is TGTGCCAGCAGCAAAGGGGGTAGCGGGCGCTACAATGAGCAGTTCTTC. This encodes CASSKGGSGRYNEQFF.